This passage covers 25 T cell receptor beta chains from one sample sequenced in a study of regulatory T cells in long-lasting Graves disease. Indicated time point: newly diagnosed GD, antithyroid drugs for less than 3 months. RNA isolated from PBMCs was used to make the TCR library. Library construction for TCR beta used iRepertoire HTBI primers and Arm-PCR of CDR3 regions. Each CDR3 protein gets one entry after TCRdb re-called the multiplex PCR reads with MiXCR. The sample yields 400,000 to 500,000 distinct CDR3 sequences, about 14% seen once. This same sample was also part of a study on T cells in Graves' hyperthyroidism and ophthalmopathy.

The sequencing here drew on peripheral blood mononuclear cells (PBMCs), taken at new diagnosis, from a patient treated with antithyroid drugs. These receptors all stem from a woman aged 50 to 65 with Graves disease.

The chain has TRBV5-1 and TRBJ2-2, with a possible D match to TRBD2 (6 bases). Trimming left V 0 bases short and J 2 bases short, with 11 bases between. This CDR3 is 16 amino acids long. In germline, CDR1 is SGHRS, CDR2 YFSETQ. DNA for the CDR3: TGCGCCAGCAGCTTGGCGCGGGGAAGAAACACCGGGGAGCTGTTTTTT. Translating gives CASSLARGRNTGELFF.

This clonotype was recorded a few times. The genes are TRBV7-2 and TRBJ2-3; TRBD2 aligns across 10 bases. V lost 5 bases, J lost 1 base, and 21 bases stayed unmatched. Germline V gene lookup returns CDR1 SGHTA and CDR2 FQGNSA. The CDR3 spans 21 residues. The CDR3 loop is CASSPYRLLAGVGRGTDTQYF. The CDR3 DNA is TGTGCCAGCAGCCCGTATAGGCTTCTAGCGGGAGTGGGTCGGGGCACAGATACGCAGTATTTT.

This clonotype was seen more than once but under ten times. This chain uses TRBV19 with TRBJ2-1; 8 bases match TRBD2. The germline V gene encodes CDR1 LNHDA and CDR2 SQIVND (reference sequence). This CDR3 region has 17 residues. With 5 bases clipped from V and 5 bases from J, the junction kept 14 bases outside the gene matches. CDR3 sequence reads: CASSLPSGLGFDNEQFF. In nucleotides, the CDR3 is TGTGCCAGTAGTCTACCCTCGGGACTAGGGTTTGACAATGAGCAGTTCTTC.

V is TRBV6-2 or TRBV6-3 and J is TRBJ1-3, with D uncertain. Germline V gives CDR1 MNHEY, CDR2 SVGEGT. The CDR3 length is 11 residues. Trimming left V 2 bases short and J 8 bases short, with 4 bases between. The CDR3 is CASSYADTIYF. CDR3 bases: TGTGCCAGCAGTTACGCGGACACCATATATTTT.

This clonotype showed up many times. The rearrangement joins TRBV27 to TRBJ2-2, with TRBD1 as a possible D gene (7 bases). The germline V gene has CDR1 MNHEY and CDR2 SMNVEV (reference sequence). Trimming stripped 6 bases from V and 5 bases from J, with 10 bases between. The CDR3 runs 13 residues. The CDR3 nucleotides are TGTGCCAGCAGCCAGGGGGGTACCGGGGAGCTGTTTTTT. Translation gives CASSQGGTGELFF.

The rearrangement uses TRBV7-6 and TRBJ2-7; 8 nucleotides line up with TRBD1. Looked up from germline, CDR1 is SGHVS and CDR2 is FNYEAQ. V was clipped by 5 bases and J by 3 bases; unmatched bases: 9. This CDR3 has 15 amino acids. The CDR3 DNA reads as TGTGCCAGCAGCCCTCCCAGGACAGGGTTCTACGAGCAGTACTTC. Amino acid sequence: CASSPPRTGFYEQYF.

This clonotype was detected only a few times. The chain is built from TRBV2 and TRBJ2-3; 11 nucleotides match TRBD2. The V gene's germline CDR1 is SNHLY and CDR2 FYNNEI. Trimming cost V 6 bases and J 4 bases; bases outside gene matches: 6. CDR3 length: 15 residues. The CDR3, as DNA: TGTGCCAGCAGGCCGGGACTAGCGGAGGCAGATACGCAGTATTTT. It yields the protein CASRPGLAEADTQYF. The whole variable domain, remainder taken from reference TRBV2 and TRBJ2-3, is EPEVTQTPSHQVTQMGQEVILRCVPISNHLYFYWYRQILGQKVEFLVSFYNNEISEKSEIFDDQFSVERPDGSNFTLKIRSTKLEDSAMYFCASRPGLAEADTQYFGPGTRLTVL.

The sample holds a few counts of this clonotype. This rearrangement joins TRBV7-9 to TRBJ2-7; D remains unclear. The CDR3 spans 11 residues. V lost 5 bases, J lost 7 bases, and 9 bases lay in between. CDR1 is SEHNR, CDR2 FQNEAQ, per germline (reference sequence). The CDR3: CASSLHREQYF. For the CDR3, the DNA is TGTGCCAGCAGCCTCCACCGTGAGCAGTACTTC.

This sequence joins TRBV28 and TRBJ1-4, with a tentative D call TRBD1 (5 bases). Trimming pared 2 bases from V and 8 bases from J, leaving 21 bases between. CDR3 size: 17 residues. Germline V gene data show CDR1 as MDHEN and CDR2 as SYDVKM. DNA for the CDR3: TGTGCCAGCAGTTTACCCCATCGGCTCGGGGCAGCCGAAAAACTGTTTTTT. As protein: CASSLPHRLGAAEKLFF.

With regard to this clonotype: A much larger clone differs by one base, so this may be a read error. The J gene is TRBJ2-1, the V gene TRBV29-1; 7 bases agree with TRBD1. The germline V gene encodes CDR1 SQVTM and CDR2 ANQGSEA. After removal of 7 bases from V and 3 bases from J, the junction contained 9 bases not matched to a gene. CDR3 length equals 14 residues. The CDR3 is CSGDLTGVYNEQFF. The CDR3 DNA is TGCAGCGGAGATCTCACAGGGGTCTACAATGAGCAGTTCTTC.

This clonotype was recorded many times. This CDR3 reads CASSSISGETQYF. DNA of the CDR3: TGTGCCAGCAGCTCCATATCGGGGGAGACCCAGTACTTC. This chain joins TRBV7-9 and TRBJ2-5; a possible D gene is TRBD2 (5 bases). This CDR3 region has 13 residues. Trimming pared 4 bases from V and 5 bases from J, leaving 11 bases between. Germline-derived CDR1 and CDR2 are SEHNR and FQNEAQ (reference sequence).

This clonotype has at least ten counts. The rearrangement links TRBV28 to TRBJ1-1, with 8 bases aligning to TRBD1. Trimming cost V 4 bases and J 4 bases; bases outside gene matches: 8. CDR1 and CDR2 (germline): MDHEN, SYDVKM. The CDR3 extends over 15 amino acids. Here the CDR3 DNA reads TGTGCCAGCAGTTCCTACGGACAGGGAGGCACTGAAGCTTTCTTT. This codes for CASSSYGQGGTEAFF.

The rearrangement uses TRBV9 and TRBJ1-6, with D possibly matching TRBD1 (6 bases). The CDR3 contains 17 residues. V dropped 0 bases and J dropped 10 bases, with 20 bases sitting between them. CDR1 is SGDLS and CDR2 is YYNGEE in the germline V gene. The CDR3 region has the DNA TGTGCCAGCAGCGTAGATATCCTGAGGGACGGGGGCTCACCCCTCCACTTT. Its translation is CASSVDILRDGGSPLHF.

Ten or more counts support this clonotype. The CDR3 DNA reads as TGTGCCAGCAGCTTCACCGCAGGAGATGGTAATCAGCCCCAGCATTTT. As protein: CASSFTAGDGNQPQHF. The rearrangement uses TRBV7-8 and TRBJ1-5; D ambiguous. Trimming removed 3 bases from V and 4 bases from J, with 16 bases in between. Germline CDR1 SGHVS, CDR2 FQNEAQ. The CDR3 is 16 residues long.

Worth noting for this clonotype: A far larger clone is one nucleotide away, so this likely arose from a read error. The rearrangement links TRBV7-2 to TRBJ2-7, with 14 bases aligning to TRBD2. The CDR3 has 15 amino acids. Trimming took 3 bases from V and 7 from J; bases not matched to a gene: 5. Germline CDR1 is SGHTA and CDR2 is FQGNSA. CDR3 nucleotide sequence: TGTGCCAGCAGCTTGGGACTAGCGGGAGTGAATGAGCAGTACTTC. This translates into CASSLGLAGVNEQYF.

This clonotype was counted ten times or more. This chain uses TRBV7-8 with TRBJ2-2; 7 bases align to TRBD2. Germline V gene lookup returns CDR1 SGHVS and CDR2 FQNEAQ. There are 17 residues in the CDR3. With V trimmed by 3 bases and J by 6 bases, 13 bases remained unmatched. CDR3 DNA: TGTGCCAGCAGCTTCCGGGGCCGACTAGCCGCAGCCGGGGAGCTGTTTTTT. It is translated as CASSFRGRLAAAGELFF.

The table lists this clonotype with many counts. DNA for the CDR3: TGTGCCAGCATGGGAACATTCTCCTACAATGAGCAGTTCTTC. Translation gives CASMGTFSYNEQFF. The chain employs TRBV2 and TRBJ2-1; D ambiguous. CDR3 length: 14 amino acids. Germline CDR1 reads SNHLY; CDR2 reads FYNNEI. Trimming removed 7 bases from V and 0 bases from J, with 10 bases in between.

In its sample, this clonotype was seen many times. The genes are TRBV3-1 and TRBJ1-6; 8 bases are shared with TRBD1. The CDR3 length is 17 residues. J gave up 8 bases and V 0 bases, and 9 bases lay outside the gene matches. Germline-derived CDR1 and CDR2 are LGHDT and YNNKEL (reference sequence). The CDR3, as DNA: TGTGCCAGCAGCCAAGACCTGGACAGGGAATACGATTCACCCCTCCACTTT. Amino acid sequence: CASSQDLDREYDSPLHF.

This clonotype has ten or more counts. The J gene is TRBJ2-2, the V gene TRBV20-1; 9 nucleotides match TRBD1. CDR1 and CDR2 from the germline V gene are DFQATT and SNEGSKA (reference sequence). CDR3 length equals 15 residues. Trimming took 0 bases from V and 4 from J; bases not matched to a gene: 3. DNA of the CDR3: TGCAGTGCTAGAGATCAGACAGGGGGCACCGGGGAGCTGTTTTTT. Protein: CSARDQTGGTGELFF.

V gene TRBV19 combines with J gene TRBJ1-2; a possible D gene is TRBD1 (6 bases). The CDR3 runs 14 residues. Per germline, CDR1 LNHDA and CDR2 SQIVND (reference sequence). V was clipped by 2 bases and J by 4 bases, with 11 bases between them. CDR3 nucleotide sequence: TGTGCCAGTAGTATATTGGACAGTTCCTATGGCTACACCTTC. Its protein is CASSILDSSYGYTF.

This clonotype came up many times. This chain joins TRBV7-8 and TRBJ1-1, with a weak D call TRBD1 (6 bases). CDR1 SGHVS and CDR2 FQNEAQ come from the germline V gene. The CDR3 covers 15 residues. The ends were cut back, 5 bases at V and 3 bases at J, with 16 bases in the middle. Here the CDR3 DNA reads TGTGCCAGCAGCGCAATTGGGACATGGGACACTGAAGCTTTCTTT. Translation gives CASSAIGTWDTEAFF.

The chain couples TRBV9 to TRBJ2-2, with D perhaps TRBD1 (6 bases). V was pared by 4 bases and J by 6 bases, with 16 bases between. Germline assignment: CDR1 SGDLS and CDR2 YYNGEE. This CDR3 is built from 15 residues. The CDR3 DNA reads as TGTGCCAGCAGCCCTTTAAACACAGGGTCCGGGGAGCTGTTTTTT. Protein: CASSPLNTGSGELFF.

The sample holds many counts of this clonotype. The chain couples TRBV12-3 or TRBV12-4 to TRBJ2-2; 8 bases agree with TRBD1. Trimming took 6 bases from V and 5 from J; bases not matched to a gene: 8. The CDR3 loop spans 15 amino acids. The CDR3 region has the DNA TGTGCCAGCAGACATGGACAGGGAACGACCGGGGAGCTGTTTTTT. Translated: CASRHGQGTTGELFF.

This clonotype has a count of ten or more. This sequence joins TRBV2 and TRBJ2-3; D might be TRBD2 (6 bases). The CDR3 has 15 amino acids. Germline V gives CDR1 SNHLY, CDR2 FYNNEI. V was cut by 4 bases and J by 1 base, with 12 bases left in between. CDR3 bases: TGTGCCAGCAGTGTGGCTAGCGTTCGCACAGATACGCAGTATTTT. Translated, it gives CASSVASVRTDTQYF.

A few counts support this clonotype. J is TRBJ1-6 and V is TRBV6-1; 7 bases fit TRBD1. This CDR3 is 13 amino acids long. With V trimmed by 9 bases and J by 7 bases, 6 bases remained unmatched. Germline V lookup: CDR1 MNHNS, CDR2 SASEGT. CDR3 amino acids: CASKIQGNSPLHF. Written as DNA, the CDR3 is TGTGCCAGTAAGATACAGGGGAATTCACCCCTCCACTTT.